Listed here are 29 T cell receptor beta chains from one sample, sequenced in a study of blood T cell repertoires in COVID-19. Profiling relied on immunoSEQ multiplex PCR, and the TCRdb table lists in-frame clones only, not all of them. This sample has about 320,000 clones, with approximately 85% found just once. Sequencing was carried out using peripheral blood. These receptor sequences come from a human donor in a cohort sampled during active COVID-19.

The DNA of the CDR3 is TGTGCCAGCAGCGCCCGGGGGATCCAGGGAGATGAGCAGTTCTTC. Translated, it gives CASSARGIQGDEQFF. The genes are TRBV9 and TRBJ2-1, with TRBD2 as a possible D gene (6 bases). Germline V gives CDR1 SGDLS, CDR2 YYNGEE. V lost 3 bases, J lost 8 bases, and 18 bases lay in between. The CDR3 has 15 residues.

A note on this clone: Other DNA sequences in the same sample also yield this CDR3. The CDR3 reads CASSQRGENTEAFF. CDR3 DNA: TGTGCCAGCAGCCAACGGGGGGAGAACACTGAAGCTTTCTTT. This chain uses TRBV3-1 (or the pseudogene TRBV3-2) with TRBJ1-1; D might be TRBD1 (5 bases). The germline V gene encodes CDR1 LGHDT and CDR2 YNNKEL (reference sequence). This CDR3 contains 14 residues. V was shortened by 2 bases and J by 1 base, with 8 bases between the two germline ends.

The chain employs TRBV19 and TRBJ1-5; possible D gene TRBD1, 6 bases. CDR3 size: 14 residues. Germline V gene data show CDR1 as LNHDA and CDR2 as SQIVND (reference sequence). The V end lost 4 bases, the J end lost 4 bases, and 11 bases lay between the germline ends. The CDR3 here is CASSKVDRNQPQHF. For the CDR3, the DNA is TGTGCCAGTAGTAAAGTGGACAGAAATCAGCCCCAGCATTTT.

The chain has TRBV5-1 and TRBJ2-1; TRBD1 matches at 10 bases. Trimming took 8 bases from V and 8 from J; bases not matched to a gene: 7. The CDR3 totals 13 residues. Germline V gives CDR1 SGHRS, CDR2 YFSETQ. The DNA of the CDR3 is TGCGCCAGTGGGACAGGGGAGAACGATGAGCAGTTCTTC. It encodes CASGTGENDEQFF.

This sequence joins TRBV6-6 and TRBJ2-2; TRBD1 matches at 7 bases. Trimming cost V 8 bases and J 1 base; bases outside gene matches: 1. The length of the CDR3 is 13 residues. Germline CDR1 is MNHNY and CDR2 is SVGAGI (reference sequence). CDR3 nucleotide sequence: TGTGCCAGCCGGGACAGGAACACCGGGGAGCTGTTTTTT. Encoded protein: CASRDRNTGELFF.

The V call is TRBV7-2, the J call TRBJ1-2; D is possibly TRBD1 (5 bases). With 0 bases removed from V and 5 bases from J, the gap between germline ends came to 16 bases. Germline CDR1 and CDR2: SGHTA and FQGNSA. CDR3 length: 16 amino acids. The CDR3 nucleotides are TGTGCCAGCAGCTTAGCCGGGGGGGTCCCCGGGTATGGCTACACCTTC. Translated, it gives CASSLAGGVPGYGYTF.

CDR3 sequence reads: CASSVEGGPGNTIYF. DNA for the CDR3: TGTGCCAGCAGCGTAGAAGGGGGCCCTGGAAACACCATATATTTT. This chain connects TRBV9 to TRBJ1-3; 7 nucleotides agree with TRBD1. V trimming: 0 bases; J trimming: 2 bases; junction bases outside the gene matches: 2. Germline V lookup: CDR1 SGDLS, CDR2 YYNGEE. This CDR3 is built from 15 residues.

The chain recombines TRBV5-1 with TRBJ2-2; 10 bases are a match to TRBD1. Germline V gives CDR1 SGHRS, CDR2 YFSETQ. The CDR3 length is 16 residues. The trim removed 4 bases at V and 5 bases at J, leaving 8 bases unmatched. CDR3 nucleotides: TGCGCCAGCAGCCCCCGGGGGACAGGGGTTACCGGGGAGCTGTTTTTT. This sequence encodes CASSPRGTGVTGELFF.

V and J are TRBV14 and TRBJ2-2; possible D gene TRBD2, 5 bases. Trimming left V 0 bases short and J 7 bases short, with 9 bases between. The CDR3 is made up of 14 amino acids. Germline V gene data show CDR1 as SGHDN and CDR2 as FVKESK. The CDR3 DNA reads as TGTGCCAGCAGCCAAGAACGGGGTTTCGGGGAGCTGTTTTTT. It encodes CASSQERGFGELFF.

The J gene is TRBJ1-3, the V gene TRBV20-1; 9 nucleotides agree with TRBD1. The germline V gene has CDR1 DFQATT and CDR2 SNEGSKA (reference sequence). V gave up 3 bases and J gave up 7 bases; unmatched junction bases: 7. This CDR3 spans 14 amino acids. CDR3 DNA sequence: TGCAGTGCTAGTAGGGACAGGGAGAGGAACACCATATATTTT. Translating gives CSASRDRERNTIYF.

The table lists this clone with a count of one. The chain has TRBV5-6 and TRBJ2-1, with 8 bases identical to TRBD2. Germline V CDR1 and CDR2: SGHDT, YYEEEE. CDR3 size: 14 residues. The junction had 10 bases not matched to a gene; V was cut back by 5 bases and J by 9 bases. CDR3 DNA: TGTGCCAGCAGGGGACTAGGAGCTTACGGTGAGCAGTTCTTC. This encodes CASRGLGAYGEQFF. The entire variable domain, with the rest obtained from reference TRBV5-6 and TRBJ2-1, is as follows: DAGVTQSPTHLIKTRGQQVTLRCSPKSGHDTVSWYQQALGQGPQFIFQYYEEEERQRGNFPDRFSGHQFPNYSSELNVNALLLGDSALYLCASRGLGAYGEQFFGPGTRLTVL.

The V and J genes are TRBV9 and TRBJ2-3, with 10 bases that match TRBD2. With 5 bases clipped from V and 6 bases from J, the junction kept 9 bases outside the gene matches. The length of the CDR3 is 15 residues. Germline CDR1 is SGDLS and CDR2 is YYNGEE. The CDR3 sequence is CASSAESSGGDTQYF. The CDR3 DNA is TGTGCCAGCAGTGCAGAAAGTAGCGGGGGGGATACGCAGTATTTT.

J is TRBJ2-7 and V is TRBV7-2; 8 bases map to TRBD1. Trimming cost V 2 bases and J 3 bases; bases outside gene matches: 15. CDR3 size: 18 residues. Germline V gene sequence: CDR1 SGHTA, CDR2 FQGNSA. CDR3 residues: CASSLQILLGQGHYEQYF. In DNA, the CDR3 is TGTGCCAGCAGCTTACAAATACTTCTAGGACAGGGCCACTACGAGCAGTACTTC.

The chain links TRBV3-1 (or the pseudogene TRBV3-2) to TRBJ1-3, with 7 bases lining up with TRBD1. Germline CDR1 is LGHDT and CDR2 is YNNKEL (reference sequence). The junction had 7 bases not matched to a gene; V was cut back by 0 bases and J by 2 bases. This CDR3 has 17 residues. The CDR3 spells CASSQDRFQGAGNTIYF. As DNA, the CDR3 is TGTGCCAGCAGCCAAGATAGGTTCCAGGGGGCTGGAAACACCATATATTTT.

The rearrangement joins TRBV7-8 to TRBJ2-1; D is perhaps TRBD1 (6 bases). Germline V CDR1 and CDR2: SGHVS, FQNEAQ. Trimming removed 5 bases from V and 8 bases from J, with 19 bases in between. The CDR3 loop spans 15 amino acids. The CDR3 DNA is TGTGCCAGCAGCCCCGCAGGGGCGCCCTCAGATGAGCAGTTCTTC. Amino acid sequence: CASSPAGAPSDEQFF.

The V call is TRBV4-1, the J call TRBJ1-5, with TRBD1 matching 9 bases. Germline CDR1 MGHRA, CDR2 YSYEKL. This CDR3 is 14 amino acids long. Trimming took 5 bases from V and 7 from J; bases not matched to a gene: 6. This chain's CDR3 is CASSRTGGVQPQHF. The CDR3 nucleotides read TGCGCCAGCAGCAGAACAGGGGGCGTCCAGCCCCAGCATTTT.

The rearrangement uses TRBV7-9 and TRBJ1-4; the match to TRBD1 covers 8 bases. The V gene end was trimmed by 5 bases and the J gene end by 7 bases; junction bases not matched to a gene: 12. Germline V gene sequence: CDR1 SEHNR, CDR2 FQNEAQ (reference sequence). This CDR3 comprises 16 residues. Written as DNA, the CDR3 is TGTGCCAGCAGCCCTAGACTGGACAGGGTTGGTGAAAAACTGTTTTTT. Encoded protein: CASSPRLDRVGEKLFF.

The chain combines TRBV3-1 (or the pseudogene TRBV3-2) with TRBJ2-3, with D possibly matching TRBD2 (6 bases). V lost 6 bases and J lost 3, with 16 bases in between. The CDR3 contains 15 residues. Per the germline V gene, CDR1 is LGHDT and CDR2 is YNNKEL (reference sequence). CDR3 coding DNA: TGTGCCAGCAGTGAGGGACTTGAGCTAACAGATACGCAGTATTTT. Residues: CASSEGLELTDTQYF.

CDR3 region: CASSERGGDEKLFF. As DNA, the CDR3 is TGTGCCAGCAGTGAGAGAGGGGGAGACGAAAAACTGTTTTTT. The chain has TRBV2 and TRBJ1-4; a possible D gene is TRBD1 (6 bases). The CDR3 runs 14 residues. V dropped 3 bases and J dropped 8 bases, with 13 bases sitting between them. Germline values: CDR1 SNHLY, CDR2 FYNNEI.

V is TRBV3-1 (or the pseudogene TRBV3-2) and J is TRBJ2-1, with 9 positions matching TRBD1. The junction had 9 bases not matched to a gene; V was cut back by 2 bases and J by 10 bases. The CDR3 extends over 15 amino acids. CDR1 is LGHDT and CDR2 is YNNKEL in the germline V gene (reference sequence). The DNA of the CDR3 is TGTGCCAGCAGCCAAAAGGACAGGGGTGGTAGGGAGCAGTTCTTC. Amino acids: CASSQKDRGGREQFF.

The V call is TRBV5-4, the J call TRBJ1-2; maybe TRBD1 (6 bases). Germline-derived CDR1 and CDR2 are SGHNT and YYREEE (reference sequence). This CDR3 spans 18 amino acids. V was shortened by 4 bases and J by 0 bases, with 22 bases between the two germline ends. CDR3 DNA sequence: TGTGCCAGCAGCCCGGACGCCTTAGGACAGCAGGCTAACTATGGCTACACCTTC. Residues: CASSPDALGQQANYGYTF.

The chain carries TRBV7-9 and TRBJ2-7; no clear D gene. The CDR3 runs to 13 residues. Germline CDR1 is SEHNR and CDR2 is FQNEAQ (reference sequence). Trimming removed 5 bases from V and 6 bases from J, with 14 bases in between. The CDR3 region has the DNA TGTGCCAGCAGCCAGCCCTCGGGTCTCGAGCAGTACTTC. It translates to CASSQPSGLEQYF.

The J gene is TRBJ2-3, the V gene TRBV6-5; 13 bases are shared with TRBD2. There are 14 residues in the CDR3. Per the germline V gene, CDR1 is MNHEY and CDR2 is SVGAGI. J lost 9 bases, V lost 8 bases, and 8 bases had no gene match. The CDR3 coding sequence is TGTGCCAGCCTACTAGCGGGGGGGCCGAGGACGCAGTATTTT. It translates to CASLLAGGPRTQYF.

The rearrangement links TRBV7-3 to TRBJ2-1, with 11 bases identical to TRBD2. Germline values: CDR1 SGHTA, CDR2 FQGTGA. This CDR3 is 15 amino acids long. Trimming cost V 5 bases and J 4 bases; bases outside gene matches: 4. CDR3 DNA: TGTGCCAGCAGCCTAAGGACTAGCGGGTACAATGAGCAGTTCTTC. Encoded protein: CASSLRTSGYNEQFF.

The chain couples TRBV4-1 to TRBJ1-6; D uncertain. The germline V gene has CDR1 MGHRA and CDR2 YSYEKL. V was trimmed by 1 base and J by 11 bases, leaving 12 bases between them. This CDR3 is 14 amino acids long. The CDR3, as DNA: TGCGCCAGCAGCCAAGGATTATCGGGGACACCCCTCCACTTT. Its translation is CASSQGLSGTPLHF.

The CDR3 nucleotides read TGTGCCAGCACCGACGGGCTAGCGAGTTCCGATCAGTACTTC. Amino acid sequence: CASTDGLASSDQYF. The rearrangement joins TRBV6-5 to TRBJ2-5; D possibly corresponds to TRBD2 (6 bases). The V end was cut by 7 bases, the J end by 11 bases, with 23 bases between. The CDR3 has 14 residues. Germline CDR1 and CDR2: MNHEY and SVGAGI.

This clone was counted a few times. J is TRBJ2-1 and V is TRBV6-5; TRBD1 agrees at 8 bases. Germline V CDR1 and CDR2: MNHEY, SVGAGI. V lost 6 bases to trimming and J lost 9 bases; unmatched junction nucleotides: 10. The CDR3 is 14 amino acids. DNA for the CDR3: TGTGCCAGCAGATGGGACAGGCTTTTAGGTGAGCAGTTCTTC. Amino acids: CASRWDRLLGEQFF.

This chain connects TRBV11-3 to TRBJ2-3; 9 bases are shared with TRBD1. This CDR3 is 15 amino acids long. After removal of 6 bases from V and 6 bases from J, the junction contained 10 bases not matched to a gene. Germline loops: CDR1 SGHNT, CDR2 YENEEA. The CDR3 nucleotides are TGTGCCAGCAGGAACACCGGGACAGGGAGTGATACGCAGTATTTT. Protein product: CASRNTGTGSDTQYF. Filled out from reference TRBV11-3 and TRBJ2-3, the complete variable domain reads EAGVVQSPRYKIIEKKQPVAFWCNPISGHNTLYWYLQNLGQGPELLIRYENEEAVDDSQLPKDRFSAERLKGVDSTLKIQPAELGDSAVYLCASRNTGTGSDTQYFGPGTRLTVL.

The CDR3, as DNA: TGTGCCACCAGTGATCAGAGACAGGGGGTAGGTGCAGATACGCAGTATTTT. It codes for CATSDQRQGVGADTQYF. The chain employs TRBV24-1 and TRBJ2-3; TRBD1 agrees at 9 bases. CDR3 size: 17 residues. Germline assignment: CDR1 KGHDR and CDR2 SFDVKD. Unmatched junction bases numbered 10, after V lost 3 bases and J lost 4 bases.